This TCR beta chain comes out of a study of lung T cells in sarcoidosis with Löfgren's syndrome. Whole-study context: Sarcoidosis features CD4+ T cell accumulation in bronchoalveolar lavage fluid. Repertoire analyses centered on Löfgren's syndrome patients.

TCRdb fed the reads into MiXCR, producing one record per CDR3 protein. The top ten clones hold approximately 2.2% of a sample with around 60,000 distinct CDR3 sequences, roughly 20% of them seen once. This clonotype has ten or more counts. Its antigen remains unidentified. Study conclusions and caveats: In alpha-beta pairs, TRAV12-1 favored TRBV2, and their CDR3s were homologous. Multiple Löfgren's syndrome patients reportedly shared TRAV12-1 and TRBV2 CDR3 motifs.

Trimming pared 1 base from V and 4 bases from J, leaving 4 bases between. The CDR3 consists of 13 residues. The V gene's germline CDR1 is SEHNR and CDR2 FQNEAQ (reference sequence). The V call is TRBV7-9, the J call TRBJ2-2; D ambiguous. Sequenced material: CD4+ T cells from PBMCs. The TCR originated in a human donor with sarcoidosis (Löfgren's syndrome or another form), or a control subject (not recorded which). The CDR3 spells CASSLGSTGELFF. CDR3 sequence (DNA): TGTGCCAGCAGCTTAGGCAGCACCGGGGAGCTGTTTTTT.